These 18 T cell receptor beta chains share one sample of origin, sequenced in a study of patients and donors after allogeneic stem cell transplantation. TCRdb itself ran the RT-PCR reads through MiXCR, one entry per CDR3 protein. This sample carries 920,000 or so distinct CDR3 sequences, roughly 18% of them seen once, and the ten largest clones take 5% to 6.5%. The material sequenced was blood, either unsorted or a sorted T cell fraction (not recorded which). These receptors all come from a human donor who was either an allogeneic HSCT recipient or a stem cell or donor lymphocyte infusion donor (not recorded which). It is not recorded whose cells these are; they may come from a transplant donor.

This clonotype has more than one count but fewer than ten. This rearrangement joins TRBV12-3 or TRBV12-4 to TRBJ2-7; 7 nucleotides agree with TRBD2. This CDR3 has 13 residues. CDR3 bases: TGTGATTGGGTTGAAAAATGGAGGGAGGGCCGGTACTTC. This encodes CDWVEKWREGRYF.

The chain uses TRBV6-1 and TRBJ2-1, with 11 nucleotides matching TRBD2. The CDR3 covers 19 residues. Germline loops: CDR1 MNHNS, CDR2 SASEGT. J was trimmed by 3 bases and V by 1 base; bases with no gene match: 11. CDR3 nucleotides: TGTGCCAGCAGTGAAGGGGGCCCAGGACTAGCGGGTGGCTACAATGAGCAGTTCTTC. Residues: CASSEGGPGLAGGYNEQFF.

The chain recombines TRBV12-3 or TRBV12-4 with TRBJ2-7, with 8 nucleotides matching TRBD1. The CDR3 covers 14 residues. J gave up 6 bases and V 5 bases, and 9 bases lay outside the gene matches. The CDR3 nucleotides are TGTGCCAGCAGTCCCTGGACAGGGTTTGGCGAGCAGTACTTC. Protein sequence: CASSPWTGFGEQYF.

Here the CDR3 DNA reads TGTGCCAGCAGCTTTACTATGGGGGGGGCGAATCAGCCCCAGCATTTT. Its protein is CASSFTMGGANQPQHF. The chain combines TRBV13 with TRBJ1-5, with D maybe TRBD1 (6 bases). Germline V lookup: CDR1 PRHDT, CDR2 FYEKMQ (reference sequence). V was trimmed by 3 bases and J by 4 bases, leaving 16 bases between them. The CDR3 is 16 amino acids.

This chain links TRBV20-1 with TRBJ1-6; 9 nucleotides line up with TRBD1. Germline lookup yields CDR1 DFQATT and CDR2 SNEGSKA (reference sequence). J was trimmed by 0 bases and V by 6 bases; bases with no gene match: 6. The CDR3 spans 16 residues. Here the CDR3 DNA reads TGCAGTGCGGGGACAGGGAGTAGCTCCTATAATTCACCCCTCCACTTT. Its translation is CSAGTGSSSYNSPLHF.

This clonotype was seen a handful of times. This chain joins TRBV5-6 and TRBJ1-4; TRBD1 agrees at 9 bases. After removal of 3 bases from V and 8 bases from J, the junction contained 8 bases not matched to a gene. Germline V gives CDR1 SGHDT, CDR2 YYEEEE. The CDR3 is 15 residues long. DNA of the CDR3: TGTGCCAGCAGCTGGCGATGGGACAGGGCCGAAAAACTGTTTTTT. Its protein is CASSWRWDRAEKLFF.

The chain joins TRBV5-6 to TRBJ1-5; tentative D call: TRBD1 (5 bases). Looked up from germline, CDR1 is SGHDT and CDR2 is YYEEEE. The CDR3 runs to 15 residues. V was cut by 7 bases and J by 1 base, with 15 bases left in between. Written as DNA, the CDR3 is TGTGCCAGCTGGGCCGGGACCACGAGCAATCAGCCCCAGCATTTT. Encoded protein: CASWAGTTSNQPQHF.

This clonotype was seen only a few times. This chain joins TRBV25-1 and TRBJ2-7, with 10 bases lining up with TRBD1. Germline V gene data show CDR1 as MGHDK and CDR2 as SYGVNS. This CDR3 has 14 amino acids. V shed 4 bases, J shed 4 bases, and the junction held 4 bases outside the gene matches. In DNA, the CDR3 is TGTGCCAGCAGTGGGGGACAGGGGCCATACGAGCAGTACTTC. This sequence encodes CASSGGQGPYEQYF.

This clonotype was counted between two and nine times. This chain links TRBV20-1 with TRBJ2-5; 8 positions match TRBD2. Germline V gene data show CDR1 as DFQATT and CDR2 as SNEGSKA (reference sequence). The CDR3 has 14 residues. Losses at the gene ends were 2 bases for V and 1 base for J; bases not matched to a gene: 3. CDR3 sequence reads: CSARLAGIQETQYF. CDR3 nucleotides: TGCAGTGCTAGACTAGCGGGCATCCAAGAGACCCAGTACTTC.

This clonotype was seen a few times. The chain has TRBV29-1 and TRBJ1-1; D is possibly TRBD1 (6 bases). The length of the CDR3 is 13 residues. Trimming stripped 4 bases from V and 9 bases from J, with 18 bases between. Per germline, CDR1 SQVTM and CDR2 ANQGSEA. CDR3 sequence (DNA): TGCAGCGTTGGATTTGAGCACAGGGAGAAAGCTTTCTTT. This codes for CSVGFEHREKAFF.

The sample holds a few counts of this clonotype. The V call is TRBV20-1, the J call TRBJ2-7; TRBD1 matches 12 bases. The CDR3 sequence is 13 residues long. The germline CDR1 and CDR2 sequences are DFQATT and SNEGSKA (reference sequence). CDR3 sequence (DNA): TGCAGCGCATTGGGACAGGGGGCAAGGGAGCAGTACTTC. Translation gives CSALGQGAREQYF.

V gene TRBV5-1 combines with J gene TRBJ2-5; D may correspond to TRBD1 or TRBD2 (5 bases each). CDR1 SGHRS and CDR2 YFSETQ come from the germline V gene. The CDR3 is made up of 15 amino acids. Trimming took off 3 bases at V and 5 bases at J, with 17 bases between the two ends. CDR3: CASSSGTSTGETQYF. CDR3 DNA: TGCGCCAGCAGCTCCGGGACCTCAACTGGGGAGACCCAGTACTTC.

The table lists this clonotype with many counts. The gene calls are TRBV29-1 and TRBJ2-3; no clear D. Trimming stripped 2 bases from V and 0 bases from J, with 9 bases between. The CDR3 extends over 14 amino acids. The germline CDR1 and CDR2 sequences are SQVTM and ANQGSEA. For the CDR3, the DNA is TGCAGCGTTGAAAGTGGACCTAGCACAGATACGCAGTATTTT. Protein: CSVESGPSTDTQYF.

J is TRBJ2-5 and V is TRBV24-1, with D tentatively TRBD1 (6 bases). CDR3 size: 13 residues. Germline CDR1 and CDR2: KGHDR and SFDVKD. Trimming removed 7 bases at V and 2 bases at J, with 10 bases between. CDR3 protein: CATRDSDQETQYF. The CDR3 bases are TGTGCCACCAGGGACAGTGATCAAGAGACCCAGTACTTC.

The gene calls are TRBV25-1 and TRBJ1-1; D uncertain. Trimming stripped 2 bases from V and 1 base from J, with 8 bases between. This CDR3 comprises 14 residues. The germline V gene encodes CDR1 MGHDK and CDR2 SYGVNS. CDR3: CASSEITSNTEAFF. The CDR3 region has the DNA TGTGCCAGCAGTGAAATTACATCGAACACTGAAGCTTTCTTT.

This clonotype turned up a few times. This rearrangement joins TRBV7-2 to TRBJ2-1; unclear D gene. V was pared by 2 bases and J by 6 bases, with 8 bases between. Germline CDR1 and CDR2: SGHTA and FQGNSA. The CDR3 covers 13 residues. Here the CDR3 reads CASSLTTSNEQFF. The CDR3 bases are TGTGCCAGCAGCTTAACAACTTCCAATGAGCAGTTCTTC.

V and J are TRBV7-2 and TRBJ1-2, with 7 bases aligning to TRBD1. The CDR3 totals 17 residues. The J segment lost 3 bases and the V segment lost 3 bases, leaving 13 bases of the junction unmatched. CDR1 is SGHTA, CDR2 FQGNSA, per germline. This CDR3 reads CASSFRGEGASDYGYTF. CDR3 coding DNA: TGTGCCAGCAGCTTCCGCGGGGAGGGGGCTTCAGACTATGGCTACACCTTC.

This clonotype was found a few times. This sequence joins TRBV10-3 and TRBJ1-5; the match to TRBD1 covers 9 bases. V gave up 7 bases and J gave up 3 bases; unmatched junction bases: 7. The germline V gene has CDR1 ENHRY and CDR2 SYGVKD. The CDR3 is 15 residues long. Written as DNA, the CDR3 is TGTGCCATCAAAACGGACAGGGGACACAATCAGCCCCAGCATTTT. It is translated as CAIKTDRGHNQPQHF.